What follows describes a single T cell receptor beta chain. Antigen: not known. Profiled with immunoSEQ multiplex PCR; TCRdb holds only in-frame clones, not every one. The table lists 55,000 to 70,000 clones, about 82% of them singletons. These data are taken from a study of OX40 agonist ivuxolimab in advanced cancers. Study findings and constraints: Some nonresponders likewise displayed low normalized T-cell clonal expansion. The antigen specificity of the peripheral T cells (those that were expanded) was not determined.

V gave up 5 bases and J gave up 6 bases; unmatched junction bases: 10. Germline CDR1 and CDR2: SGHAT and FQNNGV. The CDR3 runs 15 residues. This receptor was obtained from an adult with an advanced solid tumor such as melanoma, head and neck, liver or kidney cancer. Sequencing was performed on CD4+ or CD8+ T cells sorted from blood, taken in a trial of the OX40 agonist ivuxolimab. The chain uses TRBV11-2 and TRBJ1-2; 9 bases fit TRBD1. The CDR3 region is CASSRSRDREDGYTF. The CDR3 region has the DNA TGTGCCAGCAGCAGATCCCGGGACAGGGAGGATGGCTACACCTTC.